A selection of T cell receptor beta chains follows, all from one sample in a study of blood T cell repertoires in COVID-19. Data came from immunoSEQ multiplex PCR; TCRdb stores just in-frame clones and leaves some out. Here the sample spans about 370,000 clones, roughly 89% being singletons. Sequencing was carried out using peripheral blood. These receptors originate from a man younger than 35 with active or convalescent COVID-19. The CDR3 runs from the conserved cysteine through the conserved F or W. The D gene is left open where the match is weak. Part of the rows lack a size; the others show once, few, many or a class for expanded clones.

j_gene,abundance,d_gene,v_gene,CDR3nt,CDR3aa
TRBJ2-1,once,TRBD1,TRBV7-3,TGTGCCAGCAGCTTAACGTCGGGACAGGTCAATGAGCAGTTCTTC,CASSLTSGQVNEQFF
TRBJ2-1,NA,NA,TRBV19,TGTGCCAGTAGCCCTAGGTCAGGGGTTGAGCAGTTCTTC,CASSPRSGVEQFF
TRBJ2-5,once,TRBD1,TRBV27,TGTGCCAGCAGTTTGAAACAGGGGACAACGAGGTTGGAAGAGACCCAGTACTTC,CASSLKQGTTRLEETQYF
TRBJ1-1,NA,TRBD1,TRBV24-1,TGTGCCACCAGTGGTACAGGGGGGAACACTGAAGCTTTCTTT,CATSGTGGNTEAFF
TRBJ2-7,NA,TRBD1,TRBV24-1,TGTGCCACCAGTGAAAAACGCCGGGACAGGGAGTCGGAGCAGTACTTC,CATSEKRRDRESEQYF
TRBJ1-6,NA,NA,TRBV7-2,TGTGCCAGCAGCTTAGCGGCGGGGGCAAGGTCACCCCTCCACTTT,CASSLAAGARSPLHF
TRBJ2-1,NA,TRBD2,TRBV9,TGTGCCAGCAGCCGAAGGCGGACTAGCGGGACACTGCGCAATGAGCAGTTCTTC,CASSRRRTSGTLRNEQFF
TRBJ1-2,NA,NA,TRBV5-6,TGTGCCAGCAGCTTCAGAATAAATGGCTACACCTTC,CASSFRINGYTF
TRBJ1-1,NA,NA,TRBV3-1/TRBV3-2,TGTGCCAGCAGCCAAGAAGGAGGGAACACTGAAGCTTTCTTT,CASSQEGGNTEAFF
TRBJ2-1,NA,TRBD2,TRBV2,TGTGCCAGCAGGAAACTAGCGGGGGGCCGAAGCTCCTACAATGAGCAGTTCTTC,CASRKLAGGRSSYNEQFF
TRBJ1-5,NA,NA,TRBV4-3,TGCGCCAGCAGCCAAACAGACGGATACAATCAGCCCCAGCATTTT,CASSQTDGYNQPQHF
TRBJ2-7,NA,NA,TRBV2,TGTGCCAGCAGGGGGGGAATCGGCAGGGTTAACTACGAGCAGTACTTC,CASRGGIGRVNYEQYF
TRBJ1-5,NA,NA,TRBV2,TGTGCCAGCAGTTGGCAACAGGGCCCTAATCAGCCCCAGCATTTT,CASSWQQGPNQPQHF
TRBJ2-7,NA,NA,TRBV4-3,TGCGCCAGCAGCCACCGCTTGACAGGTAACGGAGTCTACGAGCAGTACTTC,CASSHRLTGNGVYEQYF
TRBJ1-5,NA,TRBD1,TRBV6-5,TGTGCCAGCAGTCAGACAGGGCCTAGCAATCAGCCCCAGCATTTT,CASSQTGPSNQPQHF
TRBJ1-6,few,TRBD1,TRBV5-5,TGTGCCAGCAGCTCGCCGAGGGGGCGTAAGGATTCACCCCTCCACTTT,CASSSPRGRKDSPLHF
TRBJ2-7,NA,TRBD2,TRBV7-8,TGTGCCAGCAGCTTAGAAGCGGGGGGCGCCTACGAGCAGTACTTC,CASSLEAGGAYEQYF
TRBJ1-1,NA,NA,TRBV2,TGTGCCAGCGATAGACTAGGGGTGAACACTGAAGCTTTCTTT,CASDRLGVNTEAFF
TRBJ2-1,NA,NA,TRBV28,TGTGCCAGCAGTCCTAAGAATGAGCAGTTCTTC,CASSPKNEQFF
TRBJ2-7,NA,TRBD2,TRBV19,TGTGCCAGTGGGACTACAAAATACGAGCAGTACTTC,CASGTTKYEQYF
TRBJ2-1,NA,NA,TRBV4-2,TGTGCCAGCAGCCAAGGCGGGAACTCCTACAATGAGCAGTTCTTC,CASSQGGNSYNEQFF
TRBJ1-2,NA,NA,TRBV27,TGTGCCAGCAGGCACAGCTCAGGGGCTAACTATGGCTACACCTTC,CASRHSSGANYGYTF
TRBJ2-7,NA,TRBD2,TRBV29-1,TGCAGCGTTGTAGGCCTAGCGGGAAACTCCTACGAGCAGTACTTC,CSVVGLAGNSYEQYF
TRBJ1-6,NA,NA,TRBV4-3,TGCGCCAGCAGCCAAGATAAGACTTGGTCACCCCTCCACTTT,CASSQDKTWSPLHF
TRBJ1-6,NA,NA,TRBV27,TGTGCCACAGGGGAGAATAATTCACCCCTCCACTTT,CATGENNSPLHF
TRBJ1-1,NA,TRBD1,TRBV27,TGTGCCAGCAGTTTCGTAGGACAGGGCACTGAAGCTTTCTTT,CASSFVGQGTEAFF
TRBJ1-3,NA,NA,TRBV5-8,TGTGCCAGCAGCTTGGGACAGATCTTCGACACCATATATTTT,CASSLGQIFDTIYF
TRBJ1-5,NA,TRBD1,TRBV6-5,TGTGCCAGCAGAACCTACAGGGGGTCTCAGCCCCAGCATTTT,CASRTYRGSQPQHF
TRBJ2-1,NA,TRBD2,TRBV5-4,TGTGCCAGCAGCCGGGGACTAGCGGGAGTATTGGACAATGAGCAGTTCTTC,CASSRGLAGVLDNEQFF
TRBJ1-4,NA,NA,TRBV7-9,TGTGCCAGCAGCTATTCCTATGAAAAACTGTTTTTT,CASSYSYEKLFF
TRBJ2-1,once,TRBD2,TRBV7-2,TGTGCCAGCAGCTTATCGTCCGAGGGACTAGCTGAAAATGAGCAGTTCTTC,CASSLSSEGLAENEQFF